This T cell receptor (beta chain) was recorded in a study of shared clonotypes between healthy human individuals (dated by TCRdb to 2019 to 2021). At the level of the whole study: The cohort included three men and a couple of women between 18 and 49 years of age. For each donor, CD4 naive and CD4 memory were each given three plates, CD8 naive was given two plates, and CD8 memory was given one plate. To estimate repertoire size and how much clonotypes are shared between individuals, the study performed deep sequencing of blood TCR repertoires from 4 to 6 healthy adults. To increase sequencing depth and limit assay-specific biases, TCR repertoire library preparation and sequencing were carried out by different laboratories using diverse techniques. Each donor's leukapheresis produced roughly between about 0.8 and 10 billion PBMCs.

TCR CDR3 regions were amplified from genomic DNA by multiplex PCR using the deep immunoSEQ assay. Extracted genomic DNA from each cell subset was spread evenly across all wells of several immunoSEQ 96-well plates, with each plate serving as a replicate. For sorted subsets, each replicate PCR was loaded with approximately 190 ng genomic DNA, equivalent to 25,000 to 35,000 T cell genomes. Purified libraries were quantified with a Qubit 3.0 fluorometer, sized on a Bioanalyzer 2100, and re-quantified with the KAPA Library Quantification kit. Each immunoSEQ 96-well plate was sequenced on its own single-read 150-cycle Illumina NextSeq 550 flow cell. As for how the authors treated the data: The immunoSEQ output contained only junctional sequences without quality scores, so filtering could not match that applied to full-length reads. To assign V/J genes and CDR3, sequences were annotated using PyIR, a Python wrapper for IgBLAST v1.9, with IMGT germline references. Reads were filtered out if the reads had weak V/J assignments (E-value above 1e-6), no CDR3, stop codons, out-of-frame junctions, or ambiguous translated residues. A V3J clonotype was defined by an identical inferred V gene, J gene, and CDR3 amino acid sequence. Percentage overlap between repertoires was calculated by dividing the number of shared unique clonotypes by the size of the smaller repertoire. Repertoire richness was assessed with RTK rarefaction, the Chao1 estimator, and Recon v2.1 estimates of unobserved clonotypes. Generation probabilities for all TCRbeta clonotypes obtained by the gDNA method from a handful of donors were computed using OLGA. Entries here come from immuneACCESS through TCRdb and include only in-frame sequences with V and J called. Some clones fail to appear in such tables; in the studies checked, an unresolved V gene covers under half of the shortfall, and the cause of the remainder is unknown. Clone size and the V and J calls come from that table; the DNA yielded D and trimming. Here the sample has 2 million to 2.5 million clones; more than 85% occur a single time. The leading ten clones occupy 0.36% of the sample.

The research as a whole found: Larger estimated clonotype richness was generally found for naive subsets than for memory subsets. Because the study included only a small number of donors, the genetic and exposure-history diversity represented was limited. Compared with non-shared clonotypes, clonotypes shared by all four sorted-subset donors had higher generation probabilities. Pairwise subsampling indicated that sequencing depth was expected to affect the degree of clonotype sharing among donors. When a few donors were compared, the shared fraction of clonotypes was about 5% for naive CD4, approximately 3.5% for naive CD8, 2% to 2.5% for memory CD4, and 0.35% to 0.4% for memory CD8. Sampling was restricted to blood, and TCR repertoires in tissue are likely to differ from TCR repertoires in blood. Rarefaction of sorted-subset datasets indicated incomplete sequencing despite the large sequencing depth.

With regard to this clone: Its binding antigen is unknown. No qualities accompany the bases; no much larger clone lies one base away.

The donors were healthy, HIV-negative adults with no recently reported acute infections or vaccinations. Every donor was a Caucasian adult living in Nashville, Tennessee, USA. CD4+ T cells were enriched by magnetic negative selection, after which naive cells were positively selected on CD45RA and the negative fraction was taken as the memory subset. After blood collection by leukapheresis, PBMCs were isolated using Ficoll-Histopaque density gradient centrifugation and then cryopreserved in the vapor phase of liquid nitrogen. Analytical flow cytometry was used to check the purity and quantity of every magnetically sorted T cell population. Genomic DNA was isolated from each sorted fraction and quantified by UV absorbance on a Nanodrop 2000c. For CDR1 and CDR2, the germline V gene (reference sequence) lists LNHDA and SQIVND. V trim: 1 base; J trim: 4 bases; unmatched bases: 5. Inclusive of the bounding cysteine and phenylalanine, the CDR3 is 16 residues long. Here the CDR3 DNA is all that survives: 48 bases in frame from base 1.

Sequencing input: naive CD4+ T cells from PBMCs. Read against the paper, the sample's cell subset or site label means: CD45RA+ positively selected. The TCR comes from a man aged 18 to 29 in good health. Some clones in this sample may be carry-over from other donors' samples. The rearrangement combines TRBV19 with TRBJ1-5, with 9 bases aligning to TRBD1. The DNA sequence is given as TGTGCCAGTAGTATAGGCGGGACAGGGATTAATCAGCCCCAGCATTTT. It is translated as CASSIGGTGINQPQHF.